Below are 32 T cell receptor beta chains sequenced from a single sample in a study of cytomegalovirus exposure and HLA in healthy donors. In the PCR, 60 Vbeta and 13 Jbeta primers were used. Assay: immunoSEQ multiplex PCR; the TCRdb copy retains only in-frame clones and omits some. The repertoire has 200,000 to 250,000 clones, 55% to 75% of them found once; the top ten carry 2.5% to 3%. Specimen: PBMCs. Every receptor here comes from a man aged 40-49 years in good health and CMV-seropositive.

J is TRBJ2-5 and V is TRBV19, with D uncertain. The CDR3 covers 13 residues. The V end was cut by 0 bases, the J end by 3 bases, with 5 bases between. The germline CDR1 and CDR2 sequences are LNHDA and SQIVND (reference sequence). This chain's CDR3 is CASSIDQEETQYF. The CDR3 DNA reads TGTGCCAGTAGTATAGATCAGGAAGAGACCCAGTACTTC.

This chain connects TRBV2 to TRBJ2-5, with D maybe TRBD1 (6 bases). Germline CDR1 is SNHLY and CDR2 is FYNNEI. The CDR3 covers 13 residues. V gave up 6 bases and J gave up 5 bases, with 13 bases separating them. The DNA of the CDR3 is TGTGCCAGCAGGGTGACAGGATGGGAGACCCAGTACTTC. This gives the protein CASRVTGWETQYF.

V is TRBV19 and J is TRBJ2-2; TRBD2 is a possible D gene (6 bases). Deletions cut 6 bases from V and 4 bases from J, with 12 bases between. The CDR3 has 14 amino acids. Germline V CDR1 and CDR2: LNHDA, SQIVND (reference sequence). This CDR3 reads CASSSRGFTGELFF. The CDR3, as DNA: TGTGCCAGTAGCTCGCGGGGTTTCACCGGGGAGCTGTTTTTT.

This chain joins TRBV25-1 and TRBJ2-5, with no clear D. The DNA matches TRBJ2-7 better at its end, which makes the J call doubtful. Germline V gene data show CDR1 as MGHDK and CDR2 as SYGVNS. The length of the CDR3 is 12 residues. The CDR3 DNA follows: TGTGCCAGCAGTGATTATTCCTACGAGCAGTACTTC. This translates into CASSDYSYEQYF.

The chain is built from TRBV19 and TRBJ1-1, with 8 nucleotides matching TRBD1. CDR3 length equals 16 residues. Trimming at V came to 2 bases and at J to 4 bases, leaving 9 bases not matched to a gene. Germline V gene data show CDR1 as LNHDA and CDR2 as SQIVND (reference sequence). The CDR3 DNA is TGTGCCAGTAGTATACAGAGGCAGGGGGCCGTCACTGAAGCTTTCTTT. Translating it yields CASSIQRQGAVTEAFF.

The rearrangement joins TRBV13 to TRBJ1-4, with a possible D match to TRBD1 (6 bases). Trimming removed 5 bases at V and 5 bases at J, with 9 bases between. Germline V gene lookup returns CDR1 PRHDT and CDR2 FYEKMQ (reference sequence). The CDR3 runs 13 residues. The CDR3 is CASSTDRNEKLFF. The CDR3 nucleotides read TGTGCCAGCAGCACGGACAGAAATGAAAAACTGTTTTTT.

The rearrangement uses TRBV11-1 and TRBJ2-2; no definite D call. The V gene lost 3 bases and the J gene lost 3 bases, with 14 bases spanning the gap. This CDR3 is 16 amino acids long. Per germline, CDR1 SGHAT and CDR2 FQDESV (reference sequence). CDR3 nucleotide sequence: TGTGCCAGCAGCTTTTATGCTGGCGGATACACCGGGGAGCTGTTTTTT. It specifies CASSFYAGGYTGELFF. The variable domain in full, completed from reference TRBV11-1 and TRBJ2-2, reads EAEVAQSPRYKITEKSQAVAFWCDPISGHATLYWYRQILGQGPELLVQFQDESVVDDSQLPKDRFSAERLKGVDSTLKIQPAELGDSAMYLCASSFYAGGYTGELFFGEGSRLTVL.

The CDR3 here is CASASGRSQETQYF. CDR3 bases: TGTGCTAGTGCCTCGGGGAGGTCCCAAGAGACCCAGTACTTC. The chain recombines TRBV12-5 with TRBJ2-5; possible D gene TRBD2, 6 bases. Trimming took off 7 bases at V and 1 base at J, with 13 bases between the two ends. CDR3 length equals 14 residues. Germline-derived CDR1 and CDR2 are LGHNT and FRNRAP.

This chain connects TRBV6-6 to TRBJ1-5; no reliable D call. Trimming shortened V by 0 bases and J by 7 bases, and 7 bases separated the two germline ends. Per germline, CDR1 MNHNY and CDR2 SVGAGI (reference sequence). This CDR3 is 13 amino acids long. Here the CDR3 DNA reads TGTGCCAGCAGTTACTCGATAGAGCAGCCCCAGCATTTT. Protein: CASSYSIEQPQHF.

The chain carries TRBV5-4 and TRBJ1-5; TRBD1 is a possible D gene (6 bases). This CDR3 spans 14 amino acids. Germline loops: CDR1 SGHNT, CDR2 YYREEE (reference sequence). Between the trimmed V and J ends, which lost 2 bases and 4 bases, there was a span of 10 bases. The CDR3 reads CASSLQGGNQPQHF. The DNA for the CDR3 is TGTGCCAGCAGCTTACAGGGTGGAAATCAGCCCCAGCATTTT.

The V call is TRBV7-9, the J call TRBJ1-1; D perhaps matches TRBD1 (6 bases). The V gene's germline CDR1 is SEHNR and CDR2 FQNEAQ (reference sequence). V lost 5 bases and J 3 bases, leaving 16 bases between the germline ends. The CDR3 runs 15 residues. The CDR3 is CASSRATGRDTEAFF. CDR3 DNA: TGTGCCAGCAGCCGAGCTACAGGGCGGGACACTGAAGCTTTCTTT.

This chain uses TRBV7-9 with TRBJ2-1; weak D call: TRBD2 (5 bases). This CDR3 has 15 amino acids. CDR1 and CDR2 (germline): SEHNR, FQNEAQ (reference sequence). The V end was cut by 7 bases, the J end by 2 bases, with 15 bases between. The DNA of the CDR3 is TGTGCCAGCATCCAGGACGGGGTGCCCTACAATGAGCAGTTCTTC. Translated: CASIQDGVPYNEQFF.

The genes are TRBV10-3 and TRBJ1-6; no firm D call. Germline V gives CDR1 ENHRY, CDR2 SYGVKD. The CDR3 totals 15 residues. Deletions cut 1 base from V and 8 bases from J, with 12 bases between. In DNA form, the CDR3 reads TGTGCCATCAGTGAGTATCGTGCGATGGATTCACCCCTCCACTTT. Protein sequence: CAISEYRAMDSPLHF.

The genes are TRBV4-3 and TRBJ2-5, with D possibly TRBD1 on 5 matching bases. Matching the DNA end better, TRBJ2-7 makes the J call doubtful. Per the germline V gene, CDR1 is LGHNA and CDR2 is YSLEER. This CDR3 spans 16 amino acids. Here the CDR3 DNA reads TGCGCCAGCTCTAAATTCCCCGACAGTACGCTTTACGAGCAGTACTTC. This codes for CASSKFPDSTLYEQYF.

V usage is TRBV28 and J usage is TRBJ1-2; 8 nucleotides match TRBD1. This CDR3 contains 13 residues. After removal of 8 bases from V and 7 bases from J, the junction contained 9 bases not matched to a gene. CDR1 and CDR2 (germline): MDHEN, SYDVKM. CDR3 coding DNA: TGTGCCAGCGTAGACAGGGGCCCGGTTGGCTACACCTTC. This sequence encodes CASVDRGPVGYTF.

The rearrangement joins TRBV29-1 to TRBJ2-1, with a tentative D call TRBD2 (6 bases). CDR1 and CDR2 from the germline V gene are SQVTM and ANQGSEA. Trimming removed 5 bases from V and 8 bases from J, with 16 bases in between. The CDR3 has 13 amino acids. This CDR3 is CSVRTTGGDEQFF. CDR3 sequence (DNA): TGCAGCGTTCGCACAACAGGCGGGGATGAGCAGTTCTTC.

The V gene is TRBV19, the J gene TRBJ2-5, with D possibly being TRBD2 (5 bases). This CDR3 spans 12 amino acids. CDR1 is LNHDA and CDR2 is SQIVND in the germline V gene (reference sequence). With 9 bases removed from V and 9 bases from J, the gap between germline ends came to 17 bases. The CDR3 DNA sequence: TGTGCCAGCCTAGGTTTAAGCGGTGCCCAGTACTTC. Encoded protein: CASLGLSGAQYF.

The chain joins TRBV7-9 to TRBJ1-1; perhaps TRBD1 as D (5 bases). Germline CDR1 and CDR2: SEHNR and FQNEAQ (reference sequence). Trimming pared 1 base from V and 0 bases from J, leaving 6 bases between. The CDR3 consists of 14 residues. This chain's CDR3 is CASSLGGMNTEAFF. The CDR3 nucleotides read TGTGCCAGCAGCTTAGGGGGCATGAACACTGAAGCTTTCTTT. The whole variable domain, filled in from reference TRBV7-9 and TRBJ1-1, reads DTGVSQNPRHKITKRGQNVTFRCDPISEHNRLYWYRQTLGQGPEFLTYFQNEAQLEKSRLLSDRFSAERPKGSFSTLEIQRTEQGDSAMYLCASSLGGMNTEAFFGQGTRLTVV.

J is TRBJ1-1 and V is TRBV5-6; no clear D. The germline gives CDR1 SGHDT, CDR2 YYEEEE. The CDR3 extends over 11 amino acids. The CDR3 here is CATSSGTEAFF. Written as DNA, the CDR3 is TGTGCTACAAGTTCAGGCACTGAAGCTTTCTTT.

The chain recombines TRBV20-1 with TRBJ1-2, with D hard to call. The ends were cut back, 3 bases at V and 8 bases at J, with 10 bases in the middle. Germline V gene data show CDR1 as DFQATT and CDR2 as SNEGSKA (reference sequence). The CDR3 length is 11 residues. This CDR3 reads CSARYGGGYTF. The CDR3 DNA is TGCAGTGCTAGGTATGGAGGAGGCTACACCTTC.

J is TRBJ2-1 and V is TRBV7-9, with 8 positions matching TRBD2. CDR1 SEHNR and CDR2 FQNEAQ come from the germline V gene (reference sequence). J was trimmed by 9 bases and V by 2 bases; bases with no gene match: 6. The CDR3 consists of 14 residues. DNA of the CDR3: TGTGCCAGCAGCTTAAGGCGGGGGGCTGGTGAGCAGTTCTTC. It specifies CASSLRRGAGEQFF.

The table lists this clone with a few counts. This chain joins TRBV15 and TRBJ1-5; D perhaps matches TRBD1 (5 bases). The V gene's germline CDR1 is LNHNV and CDR2 YYDKDF (reference sequence). This CDR3 is 15 amino acids long. The V end was cut by 0 bases, the J end by 6 bases, with 12 bases between. CDR3 DNA: TGTGCCACCAGCAGAGATCGGGGGACCGGTCAGCCCCAGCATTTT. This sequence encodes CATSRDRGTGQPQHF.

V gene TRBV29-1 combines with J gene TRBJ2-7, with D uncertain. Germline V lookup: CDR1 SQVTM, CDR2 ANQGSEA. The CDR3 extends over 11 amino acids. The germline V and J ends were trimmed by 1 base and 3 bases, with 4 bases remaining between them. For the CDR3, the DNA is TGCAGCGTTGAAGTCAACTACGAGCAGTACTTC. It encodes CSVEVNYEQYF.

The chain is built from TRBV4-3 and TRBJ1-4; D may be TRBD1 (6 bases). Per the germline V gene, CDR1 is LGHNA and CDR2 is YSLEER. Trimming took 0 bases from V and 4 from J, leaving 9 bases between them. The CDR3 covers 15 residues. The CDR3 coding sequence is TGCGCCAGCAGCCAAGAGACAGGCAGTAATGAAAAACTGTTTTTT. It codes for CASSQETGSNEKLFF.

The chain links TRBV18 to TRBJ2-7, with 7 bases matching TRBD2. CDR1 and CDR2 (germline): KGHSH, LQKENI. This CDR3 comprises 13 residues. V was pared by 6 bases and J by 4 bases, with 6 bases of the junction left unmatched. The CDR3 coding sequence is TGTGCCAGCTCCCCTCTGGGGGGGTACGAGCAGTACTTC. Protein: CASSPLGGYEQYF.

The count of this clone is one. This sequence joins TRBV9 and TRBJ1-1; no definite D call. This CDR3 is 13 amino acids long. Trimming took 0 bases from V and 3 from J, leaving 6 bases between them. Per germline, CDR1 SGDLS and CDR2 YYNGEE. The CDR3 DNA is TGTGCCAGCAGCGTAGGAGCGCACACTGAAGCTTTCTTT. Residues: CASSVGAHTEAFF. Drawing the rest from reference TRBV9 and TRBJ1-1, the complete variable domain is DSGVTQTPKHLITATGQRVTLRCSPRSGDLSVYWYQQSLDQGLQFLIQYYNGEERAKGNILERFSAQQFPDLHSELNLSSLELGDSALYFCASSVGAHTEAFFGQGTRLTVV.

The V gene is TRBV7-2, the J gene TRBJ2-1; the D gene is possibly TRBD2 (6 bases). The CDR3 covers 15 residues. V was pared by 4 bases and J by 7 bases, with 17 bases between. From germline, CDR1 is SGHTA and CDR2 FQGNSA. The CDR3 nucleotides are TGTGCCAGCAGCTACGCCGGGGGAGATAGTAATGAGCAGTTCTTC. Encoded protein: CASSYAGGDSNEQFF.

V and J are TRBV10-3 and TRBJ1-1; perhaps TRBD1 as D (6 bases). V lost 6 bases, J lost 3 bases, and 11 bases lay in between. The CDR3 has 13 amino acids. The germline CDR1 and CDR2 sequences are ENHRY and SYGVKD. CDR3 DNA sequence: TGTGCCATCAGGAGGGGACAAGACACTGAAGCTTTCTTT. It yields the protein CAIRRGQDTEAFF.

This chain links TRBV11-1 with TRBJ2-3; 8 nucleotides line up with TRBD1. In germline, CDR1 is SGHAT, CDR2 FQDESV (reference sequence). The CDR3 runs 14 residues. V lost 3 bases, J lost 3 bases, and 2 bases stayed unmatched. The CDR3 DNA reads TGTGCCAGCAGCTTGGACAGGGCAACAGATACGCAGTATTTT. Protein: CASSLDRATDTQYF.

The chain carries TRBV6-1 and TRBJ2-7; D possibly corresponds to TRBD2 (5 bases). The CDR3 sequence is 14 residues long. Germline CDR1 is MNHNS and CDR2 is SASEGT. V was clipped by 8 bases and J by 3 bases, with 17 bases between them. The chain's CDR3 is CASGEPIPNYEQYF. The CDR3, as DNA: TGTGCCAGCGGGGAGCCAATACCCAACTACGAGCAGTACTTC.

The V call is TRBV29-1, the J call TRBJ1-2; 8 nucleotides line up with TRBD1. The CDR3 spans 11 residues. Germline-derived CDR1 and CDR2 are SQVTM and ANQGSEA. J lost 6 bases, V lost 6 bases, and 3 bases had no gene match. Written as DNA, the CDR3 is TGCAGCGTGCACAGGGGGGATGGCTACACCTTC. This encodes CSVHRGDGYTF.

This chain links TRBV10-3 with TRBJ2-7; possible D gene TRBD2, 5 bases. V was clipped by 11 bases and J by 5 bases, with 13 bases between them. Germline CDR1 is ENHRY and CDR2 is SYGVKD. The CDR3 runs 11 residues. CDR3 in amino acids: CAVPQRDEQYF. Here the CDR3 DNA reads TGTGCCGTTCCTCAGAGGGACGAGCAGTACTTC.